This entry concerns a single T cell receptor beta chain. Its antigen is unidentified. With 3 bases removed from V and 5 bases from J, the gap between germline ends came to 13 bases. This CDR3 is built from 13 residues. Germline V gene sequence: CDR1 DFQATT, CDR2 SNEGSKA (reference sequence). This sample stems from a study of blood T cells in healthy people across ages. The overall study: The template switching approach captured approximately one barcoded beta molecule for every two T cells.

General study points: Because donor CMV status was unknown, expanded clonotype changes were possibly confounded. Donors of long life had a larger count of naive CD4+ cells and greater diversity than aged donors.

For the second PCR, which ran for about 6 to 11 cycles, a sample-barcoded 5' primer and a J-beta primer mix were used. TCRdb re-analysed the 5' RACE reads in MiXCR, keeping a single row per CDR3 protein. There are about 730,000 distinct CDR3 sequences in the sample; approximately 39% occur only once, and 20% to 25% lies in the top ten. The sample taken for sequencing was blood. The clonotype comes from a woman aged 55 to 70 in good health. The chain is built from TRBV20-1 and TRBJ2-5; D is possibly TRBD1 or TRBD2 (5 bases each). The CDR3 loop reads CSARERGRETQYF. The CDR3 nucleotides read TGCAGTGCTAGGGAACGGGGCCGTGAGACCCAGTACTTC.